These T cell receptor beta chains were read from a single sample in a study of CD8 T cells in ankylosing spondylitis. TCRdb processed the 5' RACE reads anew with MiXCR; each CDR3 protein has one entry. The data contain approximately 340,000 distinct CDR3 sequences, over 12% of them singletons. The sample was blood, either unsorted or a sorted T cell fraction (not recorded which). Source of these receptors: a male donor with ankylosing spondylitis or in good health (not recorded which). CDR3s include the opening cysteine and the closing phenylalanine or tryptophan. The order of the fields is CDR3 length, D gene, clone size, J gene, V gene, CDR3 DNA, CDR3 protein. D genes are given only for firm matches. Size is omitted from some rows. Given values are once, few, many or a class for expanded clones.

>15|-|few|TRBJ1-4|TRBV3-1
TGTGCCAGCAGCCAAGGGACCGCCAATGGGGAAAAACTGTTTTTT
CASSQGTANGEKLFF
>13|-|-|TRBJ2-5|TRBV5-4
TGTGCCAGCAGGAACGGGGTTCAAGAGACCCAGTACTTC
CASRNGVQETQYF
>10|-|-|TRBJ2-1|TRBV11-2
TGTGCCAGCAGTAAGTACGAGCAGTTCTTC
CASSKYEQFF
>14|-|many|TRBJ2-7|TRBV3-1
TGTGCCAGCAGCCAAGGGTTGGCTGTCTACGAGCAGTACTTC
CASSQGLAVYEQYF
>14|-|few|TRBJ2-5|TRBV5-1
TGCGCCAGCAGCTTGGGCGGACCCAAAGAGACCCAGTACTTC
CASSLGGPKETQYF
>14|-|few|TRBJ1-3|TRBV12-3/TRBV12-4
TGTGCCAGCAGTGCCAGTGAATCTGGAAACACCATATATTTT
CASSASESGNTIYF
>14|-|few|TRBJ2-3|TRBV5-1
TGCGCCAGCAGCCTGATAGGTGGAGGGGGGACGCAGTATTTT
CASSLIGGGGTQYF
>17|TRBD2|few|TRBJ2-1|TRBV5-5
TGTGCCAGCAGCTTGACCTGGACTAGCGGGTCCTACAATGAGCAGTTCTTC
CASSLTWTSGSYNEQFF
>13|TRBD1|few|TRBJ1-1|TRBV5-1
TGCGCCAGCGCGACAGGGGCGAACACTGAAGCTTTCTTT
CASATGANTEAFF
>13|-|-|TRBJ2-5|TRBV2
TGTGCCAGCAGTGTTTTAGGGCAAGAGACCCAGTACTTC
CASSVLGQETQYF
>14|-|-|TRBJ1-2|TRBV7-9
TGTGCCAGCAGCGCGGATGGACCTAACTATGGCTACACCTTC
CASSADGPNYGYTF
>14|-|-|TRBJ1-6|TRBV5-5
TGTGCCAGCAGCTTGTGGCTGCCAAATTCACCCCTCCACTTT
CASSLWLPNSPLHF
>15|TRBD2|few|TRBJ2-1|TRBV5-1
TGCGCCAGCAGCCTACTAGCGGGAGAGCGCAATGAGCAGTTCTTC
CASSLLAGERNEQFF
>11|-|many|TRBJ1-2|TRBV6-1
TGTGCCAGCAGTGAAGGCGGGGGCTACACCTTC
CASSEGGGYTF
>13|-|few|TRBJ2-1|TRBV29-1
TGCAGCGTTCAAACGGCCTCCTACAATGAGCAGTTCTTC
CSVQTASYNEQFF
>13|-|-|TRBJ1-5|TRBV6-1
TGTGCCAGCAGTGAAAAGTTGGGTCAGCCCCAGCATTTT
CASSEKLGQPQHF
>15|TRBD2|-|TRBJ2-2|TRBV12-3/TRBV12-4
TGTGCCAGCAGTTCCGGAGCGGGAGGCGTAGGGGAGCTGTTTTTT
CASSSGAGGVGELFF
>14|-|-|TRBJ1-2|TRBV10-3
TGTGCCATCAGTGCGAGGGGGGGAGACTATGGCTACACCTTC
CAISARGGDYGYTF
>15|-|few|TRBJ1-6|TRBV5-5
TGTGCCAGCAGCTTGATGACAGACTATAATTCACCCCTCCACTTT
CASSLMTDYNSPLHF
>12|TRBD1|few|TRBJ1-2|TRBV3-1
TGTGCCAGCAGCACCTCGGACAGGGGCTACACCTTC
CASSTSDRGYTF
>15|TRBD1|-|TRBJ2-5|TRBV30
TGTGCCTGGAGTCGATCGGGACAGGGCACGATTCCCCAGTACTTC
CAWSRSGQGTIPQYF
>15|TRBD1|-|TRBJ1-1|TRBV20-1
TGCAGTGCTAGAGATCCGGGGACAGGGCGCGGGGAAGCTTTCTTT
CSARDPGTGRGEAFF
>15|TRBD1|few|TRBJ1-1|TRBV5-5
TGTGCCAGCAGCTCGAGGATTGACAGGGACACTGAAGCTTTCTTT
CASSSRIDRDTEAFF
>18|TRBD1|many|TRBJ2-1|TRBV20-1
TGCAGTGCTACCACAGACAGGGGGCGAGTCTTGGGGCACAATGAGCAGTTCTTC
CSATTDRGRVLGHNEQFF
>15|TRBD1|few|TRBJ2-2|TRBV9
TGTGCCAGCAGCGGCGACAGGGGCTGGGCCGGGGAGCTGTTTTTT
CASSGDRGWAGELFF
>14|-|few|TRBJ2-6|TRBV7-9
TGTGCCAGCAGCGACCCACGGAGGGCCAACGTCCTGACTTTC
CASSDPRRANVLTF
>12|-|few|TRBJ1-1|TRBV29-1
TGCAGCGTTGGGCCGGAGAACACTGAAGCTTTCTTT
CSVGPENTEAFF
>14|-|few|TRBJ2-7|TRBV10-3
TGTGCCTCCGAGGACAGCGCGAGCTCCTACGAGCAGTACTTC
CASEDSASSYEQYF
>16|-|few|TRBJ2-1|TRBV7-9
TGTGCCAGCAGCCCCTCCGGGGGGCGTACCTACAATGAGCAGTTCTTC
CASSPSGGRTYNEQFF
>13|-|-|TRBJ1-2|TRBV29-1
TGCAGCGCTGTTGGGGACATCCTCTATGGCTACACCTTC
CSAVGDILYGYTF
>16|TRBD1|few|TRBJ2-3|TRBV6-1
TGTGCCAGCAGCTCCCTTGGGACAGAAACCACAGATACGCAGTATTTT
CASSSLGTETTDTQYF